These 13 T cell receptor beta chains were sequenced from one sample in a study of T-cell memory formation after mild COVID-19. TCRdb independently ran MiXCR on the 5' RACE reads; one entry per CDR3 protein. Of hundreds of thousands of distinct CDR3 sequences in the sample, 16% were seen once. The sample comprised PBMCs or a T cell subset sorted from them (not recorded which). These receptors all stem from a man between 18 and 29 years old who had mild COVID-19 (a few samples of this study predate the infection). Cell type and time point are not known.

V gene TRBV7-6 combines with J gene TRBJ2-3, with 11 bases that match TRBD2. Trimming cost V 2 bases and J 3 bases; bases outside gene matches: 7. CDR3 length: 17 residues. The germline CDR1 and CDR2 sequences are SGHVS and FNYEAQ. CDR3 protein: CASSLNSGGVATDTQYF. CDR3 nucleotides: TGTGCCAGCAGCTTAAATAGCGGGGGGGTTGCTACAGATACGCAGTATTTT.

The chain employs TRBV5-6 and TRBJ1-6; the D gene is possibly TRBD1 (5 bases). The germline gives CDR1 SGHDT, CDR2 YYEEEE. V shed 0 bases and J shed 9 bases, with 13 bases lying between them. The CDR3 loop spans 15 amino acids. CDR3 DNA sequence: TGTGCCAGCAGCTTGGCTGCAGGGTTGGTTTCACCCCTCCACTTT. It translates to CASSLAAGLVSPLHF.

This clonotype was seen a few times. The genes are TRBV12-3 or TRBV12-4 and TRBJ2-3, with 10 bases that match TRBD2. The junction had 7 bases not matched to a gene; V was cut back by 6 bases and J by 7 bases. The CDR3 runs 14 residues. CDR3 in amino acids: CASSSGLADYTQYF. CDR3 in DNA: TGTGCCAGCAGCAGTGGACTAGCGGACTATACGCAGTATTTT.

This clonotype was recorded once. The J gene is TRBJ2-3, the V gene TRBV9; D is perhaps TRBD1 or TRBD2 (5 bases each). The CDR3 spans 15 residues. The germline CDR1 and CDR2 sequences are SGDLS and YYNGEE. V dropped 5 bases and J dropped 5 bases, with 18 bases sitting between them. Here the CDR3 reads CASRKARDGIDTQYF. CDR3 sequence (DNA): TGTGCCAGCAGAAAAGCTCGGGACGGCATAGATACGCAGTATTTT.

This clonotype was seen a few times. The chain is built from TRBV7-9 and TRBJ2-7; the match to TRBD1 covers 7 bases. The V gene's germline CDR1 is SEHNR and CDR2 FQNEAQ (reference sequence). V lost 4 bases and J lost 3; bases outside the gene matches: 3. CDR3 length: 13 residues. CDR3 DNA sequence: TGTGCCAGCAGCTCCGGGACAGACTACGAGCAGTACGTC. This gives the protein CASSSGTDYEQYV.

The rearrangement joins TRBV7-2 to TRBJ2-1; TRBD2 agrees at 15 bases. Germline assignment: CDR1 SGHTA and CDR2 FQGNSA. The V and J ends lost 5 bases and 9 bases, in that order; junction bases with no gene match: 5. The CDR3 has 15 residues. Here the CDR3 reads CASSPGLAGGGEQFF. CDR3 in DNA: TGTGCCAGCAGCCCGGGACTAGCGGGGGGAGGTGAGCAGTTCTTC.

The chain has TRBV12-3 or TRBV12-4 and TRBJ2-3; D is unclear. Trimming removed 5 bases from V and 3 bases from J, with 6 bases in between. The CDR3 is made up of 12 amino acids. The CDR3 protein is CASSAPTDTQYF. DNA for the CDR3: TGTGCCAGCAGTGCCCCAACAGATACGCAGTATTTT.

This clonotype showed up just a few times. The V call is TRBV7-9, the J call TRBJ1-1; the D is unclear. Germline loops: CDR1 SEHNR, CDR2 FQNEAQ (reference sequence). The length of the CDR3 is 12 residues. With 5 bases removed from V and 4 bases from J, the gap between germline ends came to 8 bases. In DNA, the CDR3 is TGTGCCAGCAGCGGCGTTGTCACTGAAGCTTTCTTT. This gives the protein CASSGVVTEAFF.

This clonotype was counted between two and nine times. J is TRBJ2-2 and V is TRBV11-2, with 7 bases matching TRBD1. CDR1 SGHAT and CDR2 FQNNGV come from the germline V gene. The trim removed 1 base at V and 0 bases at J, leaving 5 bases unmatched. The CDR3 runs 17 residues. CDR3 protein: CASSLGLGTANTGELFF. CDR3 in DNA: TGTGCCAGCAGCTTAGGACTCGGGACAGCGAACACCGGGGAGCTGTTTTTT. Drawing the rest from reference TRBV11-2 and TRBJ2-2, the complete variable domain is EAGVAQSPRYKIIEKRQSVAFWCNPISGHATLYWYQQILGQGPKLLIQFQNNGVVDDSQLPKDRFSAERLKGVDSTLKIQPAKLEDSAVYLCASSLGLGTANTGELFFGEGSRLTVL.

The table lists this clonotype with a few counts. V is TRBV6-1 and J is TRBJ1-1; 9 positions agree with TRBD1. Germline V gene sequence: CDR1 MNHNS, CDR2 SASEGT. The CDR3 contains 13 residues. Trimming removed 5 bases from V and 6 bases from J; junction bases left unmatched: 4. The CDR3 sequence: CASSRTGAPEAFF. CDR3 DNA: TGTGCCAGCAGTAGGACAGGGGCCCCTGAAGCTTTCTTT.

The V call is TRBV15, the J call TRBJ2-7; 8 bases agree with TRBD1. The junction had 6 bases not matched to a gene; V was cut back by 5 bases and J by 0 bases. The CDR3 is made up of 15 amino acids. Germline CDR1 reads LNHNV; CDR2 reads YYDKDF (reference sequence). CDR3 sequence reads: CATSGGQGSSYEQYF. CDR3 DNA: TGTGCCACCAGCGGAGGACAGGGCAGCTCCTACGAGCAGTACTTC.

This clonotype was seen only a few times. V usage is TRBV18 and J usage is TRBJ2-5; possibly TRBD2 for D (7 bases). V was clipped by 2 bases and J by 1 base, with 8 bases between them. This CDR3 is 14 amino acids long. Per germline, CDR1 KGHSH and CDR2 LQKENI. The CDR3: CASSPAGAQETQYF. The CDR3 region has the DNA TGTGCCAGCTCACCAGCGGGGGCCCAAGAGACCCAGTACTTC.

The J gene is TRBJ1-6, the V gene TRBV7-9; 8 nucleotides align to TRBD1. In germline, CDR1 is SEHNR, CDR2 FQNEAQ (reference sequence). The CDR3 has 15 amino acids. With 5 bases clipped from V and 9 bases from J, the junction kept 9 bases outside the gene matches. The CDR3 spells CASSIGGQVISPLHF. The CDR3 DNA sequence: TGTGCCAGCAGCATAGGGGGACAGGTGATTTCACCCCTCCACTTT.